The clone carrying this T cell receptor (beta chain) has more than one count but fewer than ten. The data derive from a study of blood T cell repertoires in COVID-19. Per the original methods: The authors estimated nucleated cell counts from reference gene primer amplification. The table came from immunoSEQ multiplex PCR; TCRdb's copy has only in-frame clones and leaves some out. V and J calls plus clone size are reproduced from that table; the DNA served to infer D and trimming. The sample contains around 130,000 clones, 70% to 85% of which appear only once. The V gene's germline CDR1 is MNHEY and CDR2 SVGEGT. The length of the CDR3 is 18 residues. J was trimmed by 6 bases and V by 0 bases; bases with no gene match: 8.

The source is a woman between 65 and 79 years old with acute or convalescent COVID-19. Sequencing was carried out using peripheral blood. This chain uses TRBV6-2 or TRBV6-3 with TRBJ1-6, with 10 bases fitting TRBD1. The CDR3 DNA sequence: TGTGCCAGCAGTTACTCGACAGGGGGCGTCTCTCGTAATTCACCCCTCCACTTT. Amino acids: CASSYSTGGVSRNSPLHF.